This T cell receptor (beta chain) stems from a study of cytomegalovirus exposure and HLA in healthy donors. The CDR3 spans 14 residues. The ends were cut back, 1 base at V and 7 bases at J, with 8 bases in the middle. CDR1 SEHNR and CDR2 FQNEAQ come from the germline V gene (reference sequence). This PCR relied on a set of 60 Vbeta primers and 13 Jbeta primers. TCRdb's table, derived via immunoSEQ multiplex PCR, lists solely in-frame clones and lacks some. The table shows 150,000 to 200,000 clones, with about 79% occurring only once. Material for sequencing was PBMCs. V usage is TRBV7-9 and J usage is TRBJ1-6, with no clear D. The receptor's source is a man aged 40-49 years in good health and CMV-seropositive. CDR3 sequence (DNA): TGTGCCAGCAGCTTAGACGGTATCAATTCACCCCTCCACTTT. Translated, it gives CASSLDGINSPLHF.